This record covers a single T cell receptor (beta chain). Its antigen remains unidentified. Germline lookup yields CDR1 MNHNS and CDR2 SASEGT. CDR3 length: 15 residues. Trimming removed 2 bases from V and 0 bases from J, with 11 bases in between. Ahead of DNA extraction, samples held roughly 1-11 million cryopreserved PBMC each. The data are from a study of long-term antiretroviral therapy in people with HIV. General study points: Control repertoires displayed wider CDR3 length ranges than the HIV repertoires.

A v3.0 immunoSEQ assay was performed at survey level. Produced via immunoSEQ multiplex PCR; TCRdb's table is partial and in-frame only. The sample lists 35,000 to 45,000 clones, around nine tenths occurring once. The chain joins TRBV6-1 to TRBJ2-7; no definite D call. This TCR derives from a woman under 30 with HIV. The sequencing used unsorted PBMCs, collected just before starting antiretroviral therapy. The CDR3, as DNA: TGTGCCAGCAGTGAATTAACGGTGAGCTCCTACGAGCAGTACTTC. It codes for CASSELTVSSYEQYF.